These 6 T cell receptor beta chains came from one sample sequenced in a study of T cells after yellow fever vaccination. TCRdb reprocessed the 5' RACE reads via MiXCR and lists one record per CDR3 protein. The table has hundreds of thousands of distinct CDR3 sequences, 12% seen once. The material sequenced was PBMCs, taken on the day of the yellow fever booster vaccination. These receptors came from a man under 40 who received the YFV17D yellow fever vaccine.

About this clonotype: The junction differs from germline at one of its ends, possibly a read error. The chain couples TRBV20-1 to TRBJ2-1; D possibly uses TRBD1 or TRBD2 (5 bases each). This CDR3 is 17 amino acids long. The germline V gene encodes CDR1 DFQATT and CDR2 SNEGSKA (reference sequence). CDR3 DNA: TGCTGTGCTAGCTCTAGTGGGATTCCTCGCGACCAGGGTGAGCAGTTCTTC. Translation gives CCASSSGIPRDQGEQFF.

This clonotype was recorded a few times. This chain links TRBV29-1 with TRBJ1-4; 11 bases line up with TRBD1. CDR3 length: 14 amino acids. CDR1 and CDR2 from the germline V gene are SQVTM and ANQGSEA. V was clipped by 5 bases and J by 10 bases; unmatched bases: 9. Here the CDR3 reads CSVLPGTGGGKLFF. CDR3 sequence (DNA): TGCAGCGTTCTTCCCGGGACAGGGGGAGGAAAACTGTTTTTT.

This clonotype has only a few counts. This chain connects TRBV12-3 or TRBV12-4 to TRBJ2-2, with 10 positions matching TRBD2. The CDR3 is 15 amino acids. V shed 5 bases and J 3 bases; nucleotides not matched to a gene: 3. CDR3 region: CASSPSGSYTGELFF. In DNA, the CDR3 is TGTGCCAGCAGTCCTAGCGGGAGTTACACCGGGGAGCTGTTTTTT.

The CDR3 nucleotides read TGCGCCAGCAACAGGGGGGCAGACACAGATACGCAGTATTTT. Amino acids: CASNRGADTDTQYF. The J gene is TRBJ2-3, the V gene TRBV5-1; 8 nucleotides align to TRBD1. J lost 2 bases, V lost 6 bases, and 5 bases had no gene match. CDR1 and CDR2 (germline): SGHRS, YFSETQ. The CDR3 extends over 14 amino acids.

A few counts support this clonotype. The chain recombines TRBV7-9 with TRBJ2-1, with TRBD2 matching over 8 bases. The CDR3 runs to 11 residues. Trimming cost V 8 bases and J 8 bases; bases outside gene matches: 2. Per germline, CDR1 SEHNR and CDR2 FQNEAQ (reference sequence). As DNA, the CDR3 is TGTGCCAGCCTCGGGGGGGATGAGCAGTTCTTC. Translated, it gives CASLGGDEQFF.

This clonotype was seen a handful of times. The genes are TRBV4-2 and TRBJ2-7, with unresolved D. The V end lost 1 base, the J end lost 7 bases, and 11 bases lay between the germline ends. Germline assignment: CDR1 LGHNA and CDR2 YNFKEQ. The CDR3 extends over 13 amino acids. The CDR3 spells CASSQVPHREQYF. The DNA for the CDR3 is TGTGCCAGCAGCCAAGTCCCTCATCGAGAGCAGTACTTC.